This section outlines one TCR beta chain sequence together with its context. Antigen unknown. This sample stems from a study of CD8+ T cells in alopecia areata. The sequencing template was cDNA reverse transcribed from extracted RNA. The data were produced by immunoSEQ multiplex PCR, yet TCRdb's version contains in-frame clones alone and is incomplete. The sample lists some 150,000 clones, around 71% occurring once. Both CD4+ and CD8+ T cells were separated by sorting PBMCs. Germline-derived CDR1 and CDR2 are SGHDT and YYEEEE. The CDR3 loop spans 11 amino acids. The V end lost 1 base, the J end lost 9 bases, and 7 bases lay between the germline ends. Study findings and constraints: Although TCR sharing was seen in mice, sharing across patients was less clear, possibly for HLA-related reasons.

The V call is TRBV5-6, the J call TRBJ2-5; D not resolved. The sequences come from CD8+ T cells sorted from blood, collected at week 0. The TCR was taken from a human donor with alopecia areata. The CDR3 nucleotides read TGTGCCAGCAGCTTGAGTGGCCCCCAGTACTTC. Amino acids: CASSLSGPQYF.